This paragraph reports one T cell receptor beta chain. Germline CDR1 SNHLY, CDR2 FYNNEI. This CDR3 contains 14 residues. The V gene end was trimmed by 3 bases and the J gene end by 6 bases; junction bases not matched to a gene: 8. Profiled with immunoSEQ multiplex PCR; TCRdb holds only in-frame clones, not every one. The sample includes some 77,000 clones, nearly 90% of them seen just once. These data come from a study of blood T cell repertoires in COVID-19. Overall study: COVID-19 samples, acute and convalescent, were from the United States, Italy and Spain. Nucleic acid was either cDNA or gDNA, and it came from T cells, B-cell-depleted T cells, or PBMCs.

The chain employs TRBV2 and TRBJ2-7; 7 bases are shared with TRBD1. The sample consisted of peripheral blood. This sequence originates from a woman of 80 years or more with active or convalescent COVID-19. Here the CDR3 DNA reads TGTGCCAGCAGTGAGGGACAGACTGTTGGCGAGCAGTACTTC. It translates to CASSEGQTVGEQYF.